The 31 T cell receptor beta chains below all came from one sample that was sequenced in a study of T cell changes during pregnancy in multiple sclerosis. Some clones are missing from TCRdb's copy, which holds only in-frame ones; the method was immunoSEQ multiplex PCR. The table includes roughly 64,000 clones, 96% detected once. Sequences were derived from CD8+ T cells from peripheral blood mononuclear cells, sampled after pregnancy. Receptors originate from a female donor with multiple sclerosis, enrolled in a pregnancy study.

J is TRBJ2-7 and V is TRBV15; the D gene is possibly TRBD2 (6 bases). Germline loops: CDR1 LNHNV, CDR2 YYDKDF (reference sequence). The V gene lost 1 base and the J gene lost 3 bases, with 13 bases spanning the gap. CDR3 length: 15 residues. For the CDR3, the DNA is TGTGCCACCAGCAGAGTACGCGGAGGGAACTACGAGCAGTACTTC. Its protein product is CATSRVRGGNYEQYF. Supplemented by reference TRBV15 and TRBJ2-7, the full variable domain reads DAMVIQNPRYQVTQFGKPVTLSCSQTLNHNVMYWYQQKSSQAPKLLFHYYDKDFNNEADTPDNFQSRRPNTSFCFLDIRSPGLGDTAMYLCATSRVRGGNYEQYFGPGTRLTVT.

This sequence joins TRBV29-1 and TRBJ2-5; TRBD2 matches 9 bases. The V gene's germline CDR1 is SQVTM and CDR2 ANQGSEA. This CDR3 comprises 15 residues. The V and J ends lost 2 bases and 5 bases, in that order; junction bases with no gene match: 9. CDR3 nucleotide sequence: TGCAGCGTTGAACCCGGGGGGCGGGGGGGGGAGACCCAGTACTTC. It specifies CSVEPGGRGGETQYF.

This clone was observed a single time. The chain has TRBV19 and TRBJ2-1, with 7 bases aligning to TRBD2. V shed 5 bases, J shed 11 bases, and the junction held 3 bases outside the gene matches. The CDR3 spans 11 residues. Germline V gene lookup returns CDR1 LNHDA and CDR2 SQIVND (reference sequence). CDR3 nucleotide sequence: TGTGCCAGTAGTTCCGGGACTAAGCAGTTCTTC. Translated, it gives CASSSGTKQFF.

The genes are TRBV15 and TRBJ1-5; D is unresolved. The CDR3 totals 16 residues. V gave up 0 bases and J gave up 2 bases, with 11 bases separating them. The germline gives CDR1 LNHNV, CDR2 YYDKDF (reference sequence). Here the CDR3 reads CATSRDRELRNQPQHF. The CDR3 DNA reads TGTGCCACCAGCAGAGATAGGGAGTTGCGCAATCAGCCCCAGCATTTT. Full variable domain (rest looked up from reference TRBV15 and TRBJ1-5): DAMVIQNPRYQVTQFGKPVTLSCSQTLNHNVMYWYQQKSSQAPKLLFHYYDKDFNNEADTPDNFQSRRPNTSFCFLDIRSPGLGDTAMYLCATSRDRELRNQPQHFGDGTRLSIL.

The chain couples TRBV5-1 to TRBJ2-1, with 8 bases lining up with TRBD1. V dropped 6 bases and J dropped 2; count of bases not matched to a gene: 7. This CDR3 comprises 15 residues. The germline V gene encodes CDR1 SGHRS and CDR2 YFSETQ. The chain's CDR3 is CASKPSGGAYNEQFF. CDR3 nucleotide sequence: TGCGCCAGCAAACCCTCAGGGGGCGCCTACAATGAGCAGTTCTTC.

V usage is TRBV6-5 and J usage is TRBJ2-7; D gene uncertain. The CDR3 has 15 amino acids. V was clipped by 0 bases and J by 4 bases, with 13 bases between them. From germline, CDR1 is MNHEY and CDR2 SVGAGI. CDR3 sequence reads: CASSYSVLETYEQYF. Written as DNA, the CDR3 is TGTGCCAGCAGTTACTCTGTTTTGGAGACGTACGAGCAGTACTTC.

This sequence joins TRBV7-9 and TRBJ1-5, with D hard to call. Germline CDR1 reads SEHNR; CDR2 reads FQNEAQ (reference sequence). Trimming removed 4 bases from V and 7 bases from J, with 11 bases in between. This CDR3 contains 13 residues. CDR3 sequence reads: CASSSINAQPQHF. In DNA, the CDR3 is TGTGCCAGCAGCTCCATCAACGCGCAGCCCCAGCATTTT.

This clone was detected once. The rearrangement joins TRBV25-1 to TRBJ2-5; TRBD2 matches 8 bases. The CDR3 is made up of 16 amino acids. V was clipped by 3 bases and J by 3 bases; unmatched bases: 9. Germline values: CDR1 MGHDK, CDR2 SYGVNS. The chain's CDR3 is CASSEYKRELKETQYF. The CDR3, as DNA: TGTGCCAGCAGTGAGTACAAGCGGGAGTTGAAAGAGACCCAGTACTTC.

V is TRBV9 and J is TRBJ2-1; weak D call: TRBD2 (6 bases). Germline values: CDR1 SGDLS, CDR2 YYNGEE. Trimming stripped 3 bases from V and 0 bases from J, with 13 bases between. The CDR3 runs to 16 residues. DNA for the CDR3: TGTGCCAGCAGCGCCCTAGCGCAGAGCTCCTACAATGAGCAGTTCTTC. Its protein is CASSALAQSSYNEQFF.

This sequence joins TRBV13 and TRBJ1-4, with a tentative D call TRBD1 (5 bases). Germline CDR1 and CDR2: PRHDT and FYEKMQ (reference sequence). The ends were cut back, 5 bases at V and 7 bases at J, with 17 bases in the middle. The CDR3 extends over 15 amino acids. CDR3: CASSRRSGGGEKLFF. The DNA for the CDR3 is TGTGCCAGCAGCAGACGGTCCGGGGGTGGTGAAAAACTGTTTTTT.

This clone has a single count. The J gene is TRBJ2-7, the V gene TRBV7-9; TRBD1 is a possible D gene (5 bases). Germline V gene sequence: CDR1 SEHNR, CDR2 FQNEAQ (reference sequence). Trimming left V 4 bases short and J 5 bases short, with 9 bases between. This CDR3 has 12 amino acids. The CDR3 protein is CASSSRVHEQYF. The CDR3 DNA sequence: TGTGCCAGCAGCTCCAGGGTCCACGAGCAGTACTTC.

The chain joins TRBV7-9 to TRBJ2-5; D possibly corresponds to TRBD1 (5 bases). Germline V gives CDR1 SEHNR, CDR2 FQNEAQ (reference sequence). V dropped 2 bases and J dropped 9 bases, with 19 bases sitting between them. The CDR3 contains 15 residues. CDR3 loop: CASSLMVGGSRAQYF. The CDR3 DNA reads TGTGCCAGCAGCTTAATGGTTGGCGGATCCAGGGCCCAGTACTTC.

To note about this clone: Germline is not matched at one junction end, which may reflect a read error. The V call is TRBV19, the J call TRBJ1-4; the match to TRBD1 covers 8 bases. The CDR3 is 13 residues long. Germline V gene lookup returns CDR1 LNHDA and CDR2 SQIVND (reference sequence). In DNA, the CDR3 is TGTGCCAGTAATATACAGGGGGATGAAAAACTGTTTTTT. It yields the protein CASNIQGDEKLFF.

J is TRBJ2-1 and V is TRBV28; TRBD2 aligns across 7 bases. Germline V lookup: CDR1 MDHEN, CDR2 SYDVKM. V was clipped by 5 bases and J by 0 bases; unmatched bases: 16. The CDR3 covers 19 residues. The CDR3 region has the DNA TGTGCCAGCAGTCCAGGACTAGAGGACGCTACTAGCTCCTACAATGAGCAGTTCTTC. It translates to CASSPGLEDATSSYNEQFF.

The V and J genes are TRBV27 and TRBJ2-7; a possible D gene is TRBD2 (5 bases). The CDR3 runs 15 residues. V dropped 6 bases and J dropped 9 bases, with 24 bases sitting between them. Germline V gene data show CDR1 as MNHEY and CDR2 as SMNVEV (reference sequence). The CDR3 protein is CASSSLGGRDEGQYF. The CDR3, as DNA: TGTGCCAGCAGCTCCCTAGGAGGCCGGGATGAAGGGCAGTACTTC.

CDR3 protein: CASSILDREDGYTF. As DNA, the CDR3 is TGTGCCAGCAGCATTCTTGACAGGGAGGACGGCTACACCTTC. J is TRBJ1-2 and V is TRBV14; 7 nucleotides line up with TRBD1. CDR1 is SGHDN, CDR2 FVKESK, per germline. The CDR3 is 14 amino acids. Trimming cost V 5 bases and J 8 bases; bases outside gene matches: 11.

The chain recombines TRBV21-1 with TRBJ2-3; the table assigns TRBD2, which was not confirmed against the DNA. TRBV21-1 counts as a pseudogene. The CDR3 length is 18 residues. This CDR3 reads CASSKVSRSLAGHPAQYF. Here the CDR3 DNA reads TGTGCCAGCAGCAAAGTATCCCGATCTCTAGCGGGACACCCTGCGCAGTATTTT.

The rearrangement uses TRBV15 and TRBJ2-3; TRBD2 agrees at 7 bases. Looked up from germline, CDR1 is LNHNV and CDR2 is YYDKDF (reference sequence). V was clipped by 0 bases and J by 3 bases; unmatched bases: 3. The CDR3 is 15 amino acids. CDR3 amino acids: CATSRDAGVTDTQYF. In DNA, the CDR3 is TGTGCCACCAGCAGAGATGCGGGAGTGACAGATACGCAGTATTTT.

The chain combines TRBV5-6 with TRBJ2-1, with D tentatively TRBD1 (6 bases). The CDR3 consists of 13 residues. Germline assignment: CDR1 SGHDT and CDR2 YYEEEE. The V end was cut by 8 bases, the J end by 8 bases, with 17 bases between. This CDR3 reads CASTMGTTHEQFF. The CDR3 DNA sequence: TGTGCCAGTACTATGGGGACAACCCATGAGCAGTTCTTC.

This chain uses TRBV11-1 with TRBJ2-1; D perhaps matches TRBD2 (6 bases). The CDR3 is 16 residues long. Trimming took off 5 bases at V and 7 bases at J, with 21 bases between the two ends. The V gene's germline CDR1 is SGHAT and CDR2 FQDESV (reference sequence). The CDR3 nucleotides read TGTGCCAGCAGCCTAACCCCTCTAGCGATAGGGAATGAGCAGTTCTTC. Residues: CASSLTPLAIGNEQFF.

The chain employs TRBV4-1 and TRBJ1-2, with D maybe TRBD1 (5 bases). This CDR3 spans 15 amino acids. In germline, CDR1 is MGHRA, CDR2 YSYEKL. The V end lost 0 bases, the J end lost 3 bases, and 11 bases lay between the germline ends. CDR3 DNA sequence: TGCGCCAGCAGCCAAGATCCGGGGGGGTACTATGGCTACACCTTC. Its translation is CASSQDPGGYYGYTF.

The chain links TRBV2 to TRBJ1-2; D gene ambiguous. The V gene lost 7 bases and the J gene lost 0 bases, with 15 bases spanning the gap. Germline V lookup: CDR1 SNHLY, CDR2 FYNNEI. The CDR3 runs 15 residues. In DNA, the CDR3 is TGTGCCAGCATCTCCCCCGCCCGCGCTAACTATGGCTACACCTTC. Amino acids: CASISPARANYGYTF. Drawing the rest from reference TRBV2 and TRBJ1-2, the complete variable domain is EPEVTQTPSHQVTQMGQEVILRCVPISNHLYFYWYRQILGQKVEFLVSFYNNEISEKSEIFDDQFSVERPDGSNFTLKIRSTKLEDSAMYFCASISPARANYGYTFGSGTRLTVV.

DNA of the CDR3: TGTGCCAGCTCCTTAAGGGGTTACGAGCAGTACTTC. Translation gives CASSLRGYEQYF. The rearrangement links TRBV6-5 to TRBJ2-7, with D maybe TRBD1 (5 bases). The CDR3 consists of 12 residues. The germline V gene encodes CDR1 MNHEY and CDR2 SVGAGI. V was clipped by 8 bases and J by 4 bases, with 12 bases between them.

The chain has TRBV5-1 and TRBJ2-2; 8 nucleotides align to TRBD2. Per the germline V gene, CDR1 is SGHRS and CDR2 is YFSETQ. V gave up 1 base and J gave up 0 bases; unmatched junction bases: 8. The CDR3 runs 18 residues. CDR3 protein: CASSLSAGRGANTGELFF. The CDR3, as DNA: TGCGCCAGCAGCTTGAGTGCCGGGAGGGGCGCGAACACCGGGGAGCTGTTTTTT.

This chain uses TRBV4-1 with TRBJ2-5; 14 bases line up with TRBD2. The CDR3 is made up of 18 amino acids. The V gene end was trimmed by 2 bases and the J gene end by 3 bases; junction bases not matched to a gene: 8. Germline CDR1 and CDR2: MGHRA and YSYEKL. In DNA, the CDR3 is TGCGCCAGCAGCCAACACCCGGGACTAGCGGGAGTAGAAGAGACCCAGTACTTC. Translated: CASSQHPGLAGVEETQYF.

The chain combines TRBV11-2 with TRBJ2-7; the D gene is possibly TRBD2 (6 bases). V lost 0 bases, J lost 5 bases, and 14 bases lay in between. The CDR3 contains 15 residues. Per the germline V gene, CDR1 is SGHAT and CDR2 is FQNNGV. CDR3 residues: CASSLDRAGINEQYF. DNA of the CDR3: TGTGCCAGCAGCTTAGATCGGGCGGGAATCAACGAGCAGTACTTC.

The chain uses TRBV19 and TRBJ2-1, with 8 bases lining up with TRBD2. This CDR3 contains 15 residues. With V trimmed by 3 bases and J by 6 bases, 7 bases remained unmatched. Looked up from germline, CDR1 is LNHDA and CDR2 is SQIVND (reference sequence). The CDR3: CASSIQAGVSNEQFF. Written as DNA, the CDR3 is TGTGCCAGTAGTATTCAAGCGGGAGTATCCAATGAGCAGTTCTTC.

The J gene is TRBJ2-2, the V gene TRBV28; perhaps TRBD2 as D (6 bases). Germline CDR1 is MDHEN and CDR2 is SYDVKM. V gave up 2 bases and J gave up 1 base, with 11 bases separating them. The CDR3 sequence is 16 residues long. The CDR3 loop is CASSLMASENTGELFF. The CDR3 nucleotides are TGTGCCAGCAGTTTAATGGCTAGCGAGAACACCGGGGAGCTGTTTTTT. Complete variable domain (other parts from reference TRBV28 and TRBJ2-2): DVKVTQSSRYLVKRTGEKVFLECVQDMDHENMFWYRQDPGLGLRLIYFSYDVKMKEKGDIPEGYSVSREKKERFSLILESASTNQTSMYLCASSLMASENTGELFFGEGSRLTVL.

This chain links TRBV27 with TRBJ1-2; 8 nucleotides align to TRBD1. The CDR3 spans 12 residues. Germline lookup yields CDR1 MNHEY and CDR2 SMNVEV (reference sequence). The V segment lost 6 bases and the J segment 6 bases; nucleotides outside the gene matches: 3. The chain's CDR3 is CASSLTGDGYTF. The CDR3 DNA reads TGTGCCAGCAGCTTGACAGGGGATGGCTACACCTTC.

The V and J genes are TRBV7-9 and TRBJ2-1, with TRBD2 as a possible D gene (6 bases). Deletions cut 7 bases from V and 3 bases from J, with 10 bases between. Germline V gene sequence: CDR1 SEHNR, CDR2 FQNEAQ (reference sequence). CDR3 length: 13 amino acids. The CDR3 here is CASMSGFYNEQFF. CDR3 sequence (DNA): TGTGCCAGCATGAGCGGGTTCTACAATGAGCAGTTCTTC.

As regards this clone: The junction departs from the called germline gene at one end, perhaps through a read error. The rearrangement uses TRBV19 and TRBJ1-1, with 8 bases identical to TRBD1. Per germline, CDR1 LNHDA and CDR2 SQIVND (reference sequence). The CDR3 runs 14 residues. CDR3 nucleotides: TGTGCCAGTAGTATCCCCCTCGGACAGGGCGCTCGTCCTTTT. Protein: CASSIPLGQGARPF.